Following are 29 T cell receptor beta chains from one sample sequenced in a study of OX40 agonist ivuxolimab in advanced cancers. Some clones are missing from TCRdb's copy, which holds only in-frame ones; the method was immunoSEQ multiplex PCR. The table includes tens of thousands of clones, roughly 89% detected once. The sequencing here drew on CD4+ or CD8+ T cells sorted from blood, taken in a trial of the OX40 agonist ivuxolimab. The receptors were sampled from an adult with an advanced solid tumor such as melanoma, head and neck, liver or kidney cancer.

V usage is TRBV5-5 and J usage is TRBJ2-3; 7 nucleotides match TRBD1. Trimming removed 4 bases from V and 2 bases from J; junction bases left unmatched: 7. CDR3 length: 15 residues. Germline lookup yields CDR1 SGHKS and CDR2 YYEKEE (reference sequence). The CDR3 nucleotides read TGTGCCAGCAGCGTCGCCGGGACAGCCACAGATACGCAGTATTTT. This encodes CASSVAGTATDTQYF.

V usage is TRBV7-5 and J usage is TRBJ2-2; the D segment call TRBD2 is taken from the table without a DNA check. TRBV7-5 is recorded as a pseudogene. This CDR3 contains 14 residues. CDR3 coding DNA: TGTGTCAGAAGCTTAGTGGTAGCCACCGGGGAGCTGTTTTTT. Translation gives CVRSLVVATGELFF.

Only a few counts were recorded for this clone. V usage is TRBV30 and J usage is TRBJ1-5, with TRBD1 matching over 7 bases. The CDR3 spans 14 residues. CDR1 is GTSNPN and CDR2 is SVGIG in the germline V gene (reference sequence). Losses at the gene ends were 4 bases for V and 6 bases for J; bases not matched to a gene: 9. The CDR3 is CAWNPRGLGQPQHF. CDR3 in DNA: TGTGCCTGGAACCCCAGGGGGTTGGGTCAGCCCCAGCATTTT. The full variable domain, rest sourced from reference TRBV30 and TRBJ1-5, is SQTIHQWPATLVQPVGSPLSLECTVEGTSNPNLYWYRQAAGRGLQLLFYSVGIGQISSEVPQNLSASRPQDRQFILSSKKLLLSDSGFYLCAWNPRGLGQPQHFGDGTRLSIL.

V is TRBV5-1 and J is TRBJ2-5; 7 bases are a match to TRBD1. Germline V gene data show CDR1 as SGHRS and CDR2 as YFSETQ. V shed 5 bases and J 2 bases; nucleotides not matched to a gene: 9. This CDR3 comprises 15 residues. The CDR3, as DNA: TGCGCCAGCAGACTTTCCGGGACAGTTCAAGAGACCCAGTACTTC. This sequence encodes CASRLSGTVQETQYF.

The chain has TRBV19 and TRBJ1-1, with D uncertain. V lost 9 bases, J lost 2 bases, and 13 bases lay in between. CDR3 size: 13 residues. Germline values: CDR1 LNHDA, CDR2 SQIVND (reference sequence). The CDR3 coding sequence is TGTGCCAGCGAAACCTTTTATAACACTGAAGCTTTCTTT. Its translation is CASETFYNTEAFF.

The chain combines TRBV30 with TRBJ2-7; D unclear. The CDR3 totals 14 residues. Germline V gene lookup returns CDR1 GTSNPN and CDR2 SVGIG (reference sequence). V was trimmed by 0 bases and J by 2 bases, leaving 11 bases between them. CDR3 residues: CAWSVLGHPYEQYF. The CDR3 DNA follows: TGTGCCTGGAGTGTACTGGGTCATCCCTACGAGCAGTACTTC.

The CDR3 DNA follows: TGCGCCAGCAGTGAGGGCTTGGGCCCAGATACGCAGTATTTT. Its translation is CASSEGLGPDTQYF. The chain has TRBV10-1 and TRBJ2-3; D is unclear. The CDR3 has 14 amino acids. Germline values: CDR1 WNHNN, CDR2 SYGVQD (reference sequence). V was pared by 2 bases and J by 4 bases, with 10 bases between.

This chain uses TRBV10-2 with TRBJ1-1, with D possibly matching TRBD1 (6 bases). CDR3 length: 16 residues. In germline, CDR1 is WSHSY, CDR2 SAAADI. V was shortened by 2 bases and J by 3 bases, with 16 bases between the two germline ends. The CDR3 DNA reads TGCGCCAGCAGTGAGGGAACGACAGGAGGGTACACTGAAGCTTTCTTT. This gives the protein CASSEGTTGGYTEAFF.

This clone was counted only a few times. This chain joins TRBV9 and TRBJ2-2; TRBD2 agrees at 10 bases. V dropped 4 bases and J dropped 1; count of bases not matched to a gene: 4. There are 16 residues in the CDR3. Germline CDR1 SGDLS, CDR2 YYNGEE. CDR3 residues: CASSPRTSGNTGELFF. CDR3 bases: TGTGCCAGCAGCCCCAGGACTAGCGGGAACACCGGGGAGCTGTTTTTT.

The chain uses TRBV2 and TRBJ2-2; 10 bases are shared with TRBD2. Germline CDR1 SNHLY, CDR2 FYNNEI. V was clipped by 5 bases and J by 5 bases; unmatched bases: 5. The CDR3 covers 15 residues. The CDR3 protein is CASSKREGRTGELFF. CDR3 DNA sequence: TGTGCCAGCAGTAAGCGGGAGGGCAGGACCGGGGAGCTGTTTTTT.

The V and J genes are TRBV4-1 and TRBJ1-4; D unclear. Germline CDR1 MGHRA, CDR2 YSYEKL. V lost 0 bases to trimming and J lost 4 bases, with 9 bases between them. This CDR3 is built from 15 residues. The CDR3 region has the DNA TGCGCCAGCAGCCAAGAACAACAGATTAATGAAAAACTGTTTTTT. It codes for CASSQEQQINEKLFF.

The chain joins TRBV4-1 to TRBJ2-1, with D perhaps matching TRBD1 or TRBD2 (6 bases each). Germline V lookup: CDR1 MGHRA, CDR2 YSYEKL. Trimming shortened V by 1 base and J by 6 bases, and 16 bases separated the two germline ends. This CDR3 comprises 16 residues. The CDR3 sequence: CASSQGPGASINEQFF. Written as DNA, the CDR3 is TGCGCCAGCAGCCAAGGCCCGGGGGCGAGTATCAATGAGCAGTTCTTC.

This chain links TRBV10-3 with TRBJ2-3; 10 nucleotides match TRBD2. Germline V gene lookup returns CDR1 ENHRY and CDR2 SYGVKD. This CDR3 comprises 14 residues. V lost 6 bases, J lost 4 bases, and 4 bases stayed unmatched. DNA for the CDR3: TGTGCCATCAGGGCTAGCGGGGGACCAGATACGCAGTATTTT. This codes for CAIRASGGPDTQYF.

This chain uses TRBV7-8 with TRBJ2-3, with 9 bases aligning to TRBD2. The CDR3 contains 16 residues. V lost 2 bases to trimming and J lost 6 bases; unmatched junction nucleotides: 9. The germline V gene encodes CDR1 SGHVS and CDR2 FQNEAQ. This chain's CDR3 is CASSLMAGGLSDTQYF. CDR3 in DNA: TGTGCCAGCAGCTTAATGGCGGGAGGGCTGTCTGATACGCAGTATTTT.

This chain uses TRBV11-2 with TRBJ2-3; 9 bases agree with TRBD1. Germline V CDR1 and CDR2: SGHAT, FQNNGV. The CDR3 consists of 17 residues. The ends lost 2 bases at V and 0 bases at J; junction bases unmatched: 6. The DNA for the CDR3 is TGTGCCAGCAGCTTATGGACAGGGGTCCCTAGCACAGATACGCAGTATTTT. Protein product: CASSLWTGVPSTDTQYF.

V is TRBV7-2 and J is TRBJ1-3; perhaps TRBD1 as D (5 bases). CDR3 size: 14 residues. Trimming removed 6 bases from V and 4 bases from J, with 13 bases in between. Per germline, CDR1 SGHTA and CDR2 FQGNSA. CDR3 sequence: CASRRQSGGNTIYF. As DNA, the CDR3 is TGTGCCAGCAGGCGACAGTCAGGAGGAAACACCATATATTTT.

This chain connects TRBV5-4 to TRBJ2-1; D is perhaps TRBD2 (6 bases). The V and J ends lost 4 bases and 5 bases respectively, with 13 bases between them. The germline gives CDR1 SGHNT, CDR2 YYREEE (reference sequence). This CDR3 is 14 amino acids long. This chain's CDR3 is CASSPRRVNNEQFF. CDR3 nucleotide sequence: TGTGCCAGCAGCCCTCGGAGGGTAAACAATGAGCAGTTCTTC. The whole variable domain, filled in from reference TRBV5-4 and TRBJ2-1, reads ETGVTQSPTHLIKTRGQQVTLRCSSQSGHNTVSWYQQALGQGPQFIFQYYREEENGRGNFPPRFSGLQFPNYSSELNVNALELDDSALYLCASSPRRVNNEQFFGPGTRLTVL.

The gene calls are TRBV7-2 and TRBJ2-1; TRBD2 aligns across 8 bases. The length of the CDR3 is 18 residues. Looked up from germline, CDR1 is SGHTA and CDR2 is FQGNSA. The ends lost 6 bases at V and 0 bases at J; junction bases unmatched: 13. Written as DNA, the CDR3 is TGTGCCAGCAGTCGCCGGCTGGGCGGGGGGAGCTCCTACAATGAGCAGTTCTTC. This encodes CASSRRLGGGSSYNEQFF. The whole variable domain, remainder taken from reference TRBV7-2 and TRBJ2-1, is GAGVSQSPSNKVTEKGKDVELRCDPISGHTALYWYRQSLGQGLEFLIYFQGNSAPDKSGLPSDRFSAERTGGSVSTLTIQRTQQEDSAVYLCASSRRLGGGSSYNEQFFGPGTRLTVL.

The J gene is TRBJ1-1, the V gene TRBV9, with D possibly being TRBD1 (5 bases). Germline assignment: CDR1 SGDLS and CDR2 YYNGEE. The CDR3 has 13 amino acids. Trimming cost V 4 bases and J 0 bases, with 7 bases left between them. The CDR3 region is CASSRQMNTEAFF. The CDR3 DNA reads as TGTGCCAGCAGCCGACAGATGAACACTGAAGCTTTCTTT.

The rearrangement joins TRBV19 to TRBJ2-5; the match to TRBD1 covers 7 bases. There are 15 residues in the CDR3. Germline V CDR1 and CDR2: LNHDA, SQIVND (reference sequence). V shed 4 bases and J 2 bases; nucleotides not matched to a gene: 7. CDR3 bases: TGTGCCAGTAGTAAATTTGGGACAGATCAAGAGACCCAGTACTTC. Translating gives CASSKFGTDQETQYF.

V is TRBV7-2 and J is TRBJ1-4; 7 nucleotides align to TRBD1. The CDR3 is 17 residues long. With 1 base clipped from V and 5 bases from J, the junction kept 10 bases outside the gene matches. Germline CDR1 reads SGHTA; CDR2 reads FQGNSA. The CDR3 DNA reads TGTGCCAGCAGCTTAGTTGGCCGACAGGGTGTAAATGAAAAACTGTTTTTT. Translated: CASSLVGRQGVNEKLFF. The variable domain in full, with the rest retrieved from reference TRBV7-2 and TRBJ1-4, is GAGVSQSPSNKVTEKGKDVELRCDPISGHTALYWYRQSLGQGLEFLIYFQGNSAPDKSGLPSDRFSAERTGGSVSTLTIQRTQQEDSAVYLCASSLVGRQGVNEKLFFGSGTQLSVL.

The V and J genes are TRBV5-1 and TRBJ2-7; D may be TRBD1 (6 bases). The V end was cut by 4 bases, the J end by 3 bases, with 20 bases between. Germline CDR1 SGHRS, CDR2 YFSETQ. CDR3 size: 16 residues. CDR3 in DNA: TGCGCCAGCAGCCCCCATGGGGGCCGCCAAATCTACGAGCAGTACTTC. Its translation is CASSPHGGRQIYEQYF.

CDR3 sequence reads: CAWSRRGVLPPLYEQYF. The CDR3 bases are TGTGCCTGGAGTAGAAGGGGGGTCCTCCCGCCTCTATACGAGCAGTACTTC. This chain uses TRBV30 with TRBJ2-7; the D gene could be TRBD1 or TRBD2 (6 bases each). The CDR3 length is 17 residues. Germline V gives CDR1 GTSNPN, CDR2 SVGIG (reference sequence). The germline V and J ends were trimmed by 2 bases and 4 bases, with 24 bases remaining between them.

The CDR3 here is CASSDQGPSGNTIYF. The CDR3 region has the DNA TGTGCCAGCAGTGATCAGGGGCCGTCTGGAAACACCATATATTTT. The rearrangement joins TRBV2 to TRBJ1-3, with D tentatively TRBD1 (6 bases). Trimming shortened V by 3 bases and J by 1 base, and 10 bases separated the two germline ends. The CDR3 spans 15 residues. The germline gives CDR1 SNHLY, CDR2 FYNNEI.

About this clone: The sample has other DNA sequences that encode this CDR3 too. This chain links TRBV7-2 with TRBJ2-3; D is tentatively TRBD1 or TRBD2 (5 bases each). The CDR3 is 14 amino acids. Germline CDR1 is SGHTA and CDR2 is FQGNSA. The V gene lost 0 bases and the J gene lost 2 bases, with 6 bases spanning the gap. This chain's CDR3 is CASSLAGTTDTQYF. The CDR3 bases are TGTGCCAGCAGCTTAGCGGGGACCACAGATACGCAGTATTTT.

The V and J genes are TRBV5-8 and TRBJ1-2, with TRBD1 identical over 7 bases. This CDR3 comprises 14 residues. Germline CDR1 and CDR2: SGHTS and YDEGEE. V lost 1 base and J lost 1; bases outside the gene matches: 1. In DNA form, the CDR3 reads TGTGCCAGCAGCTTGTGGGACAGTAACTATGGCTACACCTTC. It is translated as CASSLWDSNYGYTF. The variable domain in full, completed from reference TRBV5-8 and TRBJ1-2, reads EAGVTQSPTHLIKTRGQQATLRCSPISGHTSVYWYQQALGLGLQFLLWYDEGEERNRGNFPPRFSGRQFPNYSSELNVNALELEDSALYLCASSLWDSNYGYTFGSGTRLTVV.

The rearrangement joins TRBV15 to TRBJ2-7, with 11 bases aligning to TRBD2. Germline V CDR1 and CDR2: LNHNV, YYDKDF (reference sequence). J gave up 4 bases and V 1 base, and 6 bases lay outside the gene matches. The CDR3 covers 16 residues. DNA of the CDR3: TGTGCCACCAGCAGAGGGGAGGGGACTAGCGGATACGAGCAGTACTTC. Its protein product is CATSRGEGTSGYEQYF.

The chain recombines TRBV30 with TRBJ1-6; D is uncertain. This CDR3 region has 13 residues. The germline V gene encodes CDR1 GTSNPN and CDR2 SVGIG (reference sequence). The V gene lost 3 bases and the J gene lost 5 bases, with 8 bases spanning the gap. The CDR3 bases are TGTGCCTGGAGGGAGATCGATAATTCACCCCTCCACTTT. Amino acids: CAWREIDNSPLHF.

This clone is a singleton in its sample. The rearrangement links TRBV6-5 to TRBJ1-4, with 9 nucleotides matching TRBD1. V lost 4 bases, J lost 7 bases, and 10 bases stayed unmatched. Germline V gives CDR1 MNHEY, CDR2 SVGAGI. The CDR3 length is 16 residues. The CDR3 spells CASSSGSGTGSEKLFF. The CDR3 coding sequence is TGTGCCAGCAGTTCCGGTTCCGGGACAGGGAGTGAAAAACTGTTTTTT.